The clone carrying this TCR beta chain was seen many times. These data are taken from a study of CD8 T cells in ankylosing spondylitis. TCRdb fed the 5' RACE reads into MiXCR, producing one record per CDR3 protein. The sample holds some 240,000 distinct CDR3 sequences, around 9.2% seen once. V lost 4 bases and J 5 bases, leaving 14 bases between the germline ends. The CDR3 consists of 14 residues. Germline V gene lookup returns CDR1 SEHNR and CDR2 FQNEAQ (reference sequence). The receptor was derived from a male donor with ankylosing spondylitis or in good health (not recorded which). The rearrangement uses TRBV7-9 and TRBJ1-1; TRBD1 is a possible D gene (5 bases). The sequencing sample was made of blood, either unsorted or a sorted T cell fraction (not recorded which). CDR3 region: CASSWGDLWTEAFF. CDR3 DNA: TGTGCCAGCAGCTGGGGGGACCTGTGGACTGAAGCTTTCTTT.